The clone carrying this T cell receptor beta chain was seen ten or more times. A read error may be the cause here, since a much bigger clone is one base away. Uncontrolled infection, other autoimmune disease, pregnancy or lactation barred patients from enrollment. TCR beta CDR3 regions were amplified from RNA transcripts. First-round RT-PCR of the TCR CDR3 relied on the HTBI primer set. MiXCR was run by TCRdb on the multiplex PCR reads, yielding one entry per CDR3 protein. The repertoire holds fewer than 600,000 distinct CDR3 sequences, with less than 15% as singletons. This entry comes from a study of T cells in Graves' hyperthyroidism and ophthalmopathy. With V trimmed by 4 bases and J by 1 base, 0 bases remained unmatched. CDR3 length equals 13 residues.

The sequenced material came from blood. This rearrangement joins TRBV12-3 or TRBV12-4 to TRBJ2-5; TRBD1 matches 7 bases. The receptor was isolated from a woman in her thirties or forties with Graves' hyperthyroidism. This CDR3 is CASSWDSQETQYF. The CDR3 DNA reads TGTGCCAGCAGTTGGGACAGCCAAGAGACCCAGTACTTC.